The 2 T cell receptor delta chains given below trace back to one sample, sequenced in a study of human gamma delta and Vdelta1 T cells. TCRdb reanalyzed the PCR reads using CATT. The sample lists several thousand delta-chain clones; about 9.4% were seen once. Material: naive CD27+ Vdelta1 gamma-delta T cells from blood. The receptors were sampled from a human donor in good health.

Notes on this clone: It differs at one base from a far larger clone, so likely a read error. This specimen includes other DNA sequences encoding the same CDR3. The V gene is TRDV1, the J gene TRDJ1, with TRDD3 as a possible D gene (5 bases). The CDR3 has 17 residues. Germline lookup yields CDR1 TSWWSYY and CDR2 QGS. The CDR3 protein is CALGERRKAGGTDKLIF. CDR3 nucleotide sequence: TGTGCGCTTGGGGAAAGGCGGAAGGCCGGGGGTACCGATAAACTCATCTTT.

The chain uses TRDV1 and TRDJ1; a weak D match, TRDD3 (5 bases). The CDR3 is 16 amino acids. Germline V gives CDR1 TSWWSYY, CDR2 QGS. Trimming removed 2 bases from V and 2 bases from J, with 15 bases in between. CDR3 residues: CALGEKFKRGTDKLIF. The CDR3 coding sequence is TGTGCTCTTGGGGAAAAATTCAAGAGGGGAACCGATAAACTCATCTTT.